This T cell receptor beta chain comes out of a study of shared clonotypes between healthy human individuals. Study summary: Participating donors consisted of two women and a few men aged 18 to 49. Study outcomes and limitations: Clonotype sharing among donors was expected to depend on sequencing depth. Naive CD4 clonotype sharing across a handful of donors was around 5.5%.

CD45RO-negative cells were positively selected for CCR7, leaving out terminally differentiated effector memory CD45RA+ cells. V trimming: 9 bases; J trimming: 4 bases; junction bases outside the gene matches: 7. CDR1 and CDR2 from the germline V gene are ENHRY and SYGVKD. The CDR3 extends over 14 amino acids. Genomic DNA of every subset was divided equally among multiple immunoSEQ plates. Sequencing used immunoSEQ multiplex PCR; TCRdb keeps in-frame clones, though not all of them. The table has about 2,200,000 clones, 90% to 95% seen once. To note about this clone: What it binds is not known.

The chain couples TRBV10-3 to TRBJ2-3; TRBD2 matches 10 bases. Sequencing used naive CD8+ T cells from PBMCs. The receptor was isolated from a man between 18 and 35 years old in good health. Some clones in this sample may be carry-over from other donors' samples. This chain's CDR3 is CAMGLASLADTQYF. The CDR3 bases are TGTGCCATGGGACTAGCGTCACTAGCAGATACGCAGTATTTT.